The sequence of this TCR beta chain was determined in a study of blood T cell repertoires in COVID-19 (dated by TCRdb to the early 2020s). Background on the whole study: The collaborator samples originated in the United States, Italy and Spain and spanned the acute and convalescent phases of COVID-19. The prospective study material was composed of cDNA or gDNA derived from T cells, B-cell-depleted T cells, or PBMCs. Subjects who had been exposed to COVID-19, were actively infected with it, or had recovered from it provided the deeply sampled blood TCRbeta repertoires that made up the dataset. The repertoires were released in a freely available public database intended as a resource for research on the immune response to SARS-CoV-2. Samples were obtained from the ongoing ImmuneRACE study (first 160 participants) and from 950 to 1,500 subjects provided by 6 global collaborators. A de-identified subject ID, COVID-19 status, age in years and sex were almost always included in the sample metadata. Where available, HLA class I and class II types were taken from metadata supplied by the sample provider and were not determined by assay-based typing. Broader findings and caveats from the paper: The amount of clinical and demographic metadata varied by source and participant and was provided uncurated.

Taken from cysteine to phenylalanine, the CDR3 has 16 residues. Just the 48-base CDR3 DNA is kept, in frame starting at base 1. Based on the germline V gene (reference sequence), the CDR1 and CDR2 sequences are MNHEY and SMNVEV. Trimming takes 3 bases from V and 1 base from J, and the germline ends sit 16 bases apart. For this clone: What antigen it recognizes has not been identified. There are no base qualities to consult, and no much larger clone falls within one base.

The immunoSEQ Assay, a bias-controlled multiplex PCR, was used to amplify TCRbeta CDR3 regions from genomic DNA. In the authors' own workflow: Within the assay, amplification of reference gene primers was used to estimate how many nucleated cells each sample contained. To quantify the absolute abundance of each unique TCRbeta CDR3 rearrangement, sequence reads were collapsed and filtered. Productive Simpson clonality was computed per sample as the square root of Simpson's diversity index over productive rearrangements. TCRdb provides this immuneACCESS table in a form limited to in-frame rearrangements. Some clones are lacking; in checked studies, under half of them reflect an unresolved V gene, and why the rest are absent is not known. The D gene and trimming were derived from the DNA, and the V and J assignments and clone size from that table. The sample includes over 100,000 clones, with approximately 80% observed a single time. The ten largest clones capture about 7% of the sample.

The collaborating institutions used their own protocols to collect whole blood in K2EDTA tubes. For TCRbeta analysis, collaborator samples were shipped as frozen whole blood, as isolated PBMCs, or as DNA extracted from either sample type. This sequence uses TRBV27 and TRBJ2-7; tentative D gene TRBD1, with 6 bases matching. The clonotype was recovered from a woman aged 45 to 65 with acute or convalescent COVID-19. The material sequenced was peripheral blood. The CDR3 protein sequence reads: CASSFGRAGVSYEQYF. The nucleotide sequence is TGTGCCAGCAGTTTTGGTCGGGCAGGGGTTTCCTACGAGCAGTACTTC.